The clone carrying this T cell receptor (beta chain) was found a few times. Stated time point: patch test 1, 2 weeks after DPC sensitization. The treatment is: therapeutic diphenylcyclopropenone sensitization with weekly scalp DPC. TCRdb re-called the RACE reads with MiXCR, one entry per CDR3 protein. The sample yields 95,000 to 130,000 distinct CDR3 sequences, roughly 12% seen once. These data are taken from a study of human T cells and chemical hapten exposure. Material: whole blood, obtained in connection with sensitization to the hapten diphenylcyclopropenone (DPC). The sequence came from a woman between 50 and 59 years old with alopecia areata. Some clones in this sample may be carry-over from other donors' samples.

The CDR3 DNA follows: TGCGCCAGCAGCTTGGGACAGCCTCAAGAGACCCAGTACTTC. It specifies CASSLGQPQETQYF. The J gene is TRBJ2-5, the V gene TRBV5-1; possible D gene TRBD1, 5 bases. Trimming removed 0 bases at V and 2 bases at J, with 8 bases between. The CDR3 has 14 residues. CDR1 is SGHRS and CDR2 is YFSETQ in the germline V gene.